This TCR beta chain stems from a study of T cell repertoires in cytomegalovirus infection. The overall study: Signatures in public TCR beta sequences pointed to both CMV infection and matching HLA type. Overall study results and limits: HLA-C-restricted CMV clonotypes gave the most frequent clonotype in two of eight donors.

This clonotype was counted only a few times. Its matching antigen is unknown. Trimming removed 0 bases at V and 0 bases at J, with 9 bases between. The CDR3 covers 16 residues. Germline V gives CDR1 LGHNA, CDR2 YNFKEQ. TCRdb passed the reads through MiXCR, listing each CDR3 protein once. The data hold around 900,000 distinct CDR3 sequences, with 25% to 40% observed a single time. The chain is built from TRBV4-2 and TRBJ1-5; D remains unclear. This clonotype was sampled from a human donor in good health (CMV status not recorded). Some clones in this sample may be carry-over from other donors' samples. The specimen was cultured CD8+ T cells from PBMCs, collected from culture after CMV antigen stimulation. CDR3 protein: CASSQDSFYSNQPQHF. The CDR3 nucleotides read TGTGCCAGCAGCCAAGACAGTTTCTATAGCAATCAGCCCCAGCATTTT.